The 32 T cell receptor beta chains below were found in one sample sequenced in a study of shared clonotypes between healthy human individuals. Assay used: immunoSEQ multiplex PCR; TCRdb lists only in-frame clones, some missing. The sample includes some 2 million clones, about 95% of them seen just once. CD45RO-negative cells were positively selected for CCR7, leaving out terminally differentiated effector memory CD45RA+ cells. Sequencing was done on a sample of naive CD8+ T cells sorted from blood. These receptors came from a young man in good health.

This clone was recorded only once. The J gene is TRBJ1-5, the V gene TRBV9; weak D call: TRBD1 (6 bases). Germline V gives CDR1 SGDLS, CDR2 YYNGEE. The V end was cut by 4 bases, the J end by 3 bases, with 14 bases between. The CDR3 totals 15 residues. The DNA for the CDR3 is TGTGCCAGCAGCAAAGAAGGGGGGTACAATCAGCCCCAGCATTTT. This codes for CASSKEGGYNQPQHF.

The CDR3 here is CASSVSTRQEDYGYTF. CDR3 DNA: TGTGCCAGCAGCGTAAGTACCCGACAGGAGGATTATGGCTACACCTTC. The chain recombines TRBV9 with TRBJ1-2, with D perhaps TRBD1 (6 bases). CDR1 is SGDLS and CDR2 is YYNGEE in the germline V gene. V was shortened by 1 base and J by 5 bases, with 18 bases between the two germline ends. CDR3 length: 16 residues.

This rearrangement joins TRBV28 to TRBJ1-5; D not certain. V was cut by 2 bases and J by 3 bases, with 11 bases left in between. This CDR3 has 15 amino acids. Per germline, CDR1 MDHEN and CDR2 SYDVKM. CDR3 residues: CASSLLDDPNQPQHF. CDR3 DNA sequence: TGTGCCAGCAGTTTACTGGACGACCCCAATCAGCCCCAGCATTTT.

This chain connects TRBV9 to TRBJ2-5; D perhaps matches TRBD2 (6 bases). CDR1 is SGDLS and CDR2 is YYNGEE in the germline V gene. V gave up 3 bases and J gave up 4 bases, with 16 bases separating them. The CDR3 sequence is 15 residues long. The CDR3: CASSDSGLTGETQYF. Here the CDR3 DNA reads TGTGCCAGCAGCGATTCGGGACTGACCGGAGAGACCCAGTACTTC.

In this sample, this clone turned up once. The chain couples TRBV13 to TRBJ2-7, with 11 bases aligning to TRBD2. The germline CDR1 and CDR2 sequences are PRHDT and FYEKMQ (reference sequence). V lost 3 bases and J lost 5; bases outside the gene matches: 6. This CDR3 has 15 residues. Written as DNA, the CDR3 is TGTGCCAGCAGCTTCCAGACTAGCGGGGATGACGAGCAGTACTTC. It is translated as CASSFQTSGDDEQYF.

The chain has TRBV30 and TRBJ1-1; no definite D call. The V gene's germline CDR1 is GTSNPN and CDR2 SVGIG (reference sequence). Trimming shortened V by 5 bases and J by 0 bases, and 10 bases separated the two germline ends. This CDR3 is built from 13 residues. CDR3: CAWERGMNTEAFF. DNA of the CDR3: TGTGCCTGGGAACGGGGAATGAACACTGAAGCTTTCTTT.

The chain recombines TRBV9 with TRBJ2-1, with TRBD2 matching 13 bases. There are 16 residues in the CDR3. CDR1 is SGDLS and CDR2 is YYNGEE in the germline V gene. With 3 bases clipped from V and 6 bases from J, the junction kept 6 bases outside the gene matches. CDR3 sequence (DNA): TGTGCCAGCAGCGAATCGGGACTAGCGGGATTCAATGAGCAGTTCTTC. This codes for CASSESGLAGFNEQFF.

This chain connects TRBV6-6 to TRBJ2-1; D is uncertain. Germline V gene data show CDR1 as MNHNY and CDR2 as SVGAGI (reference sequence). The CDR3 extends over 12 amino acids. Trimming removed 5 bases at V and 6 bases at J, with 8 bases between. The CDR3 nucleotides read TGTGCCAGCAGTAAGAATAGCAATGAGCAGTTCTTC. Translation gives CASSKNSNEQFF.

V usage is TRBV7-8 and J usage is TRBJ1-6; 8 bases match TRBD1. Germline-derived CDR1 and CDR2 are SGHVS and FQNEAQ. The CDR3 sequence is 14 residues long. The V segment lost 5 bases and the J segment 14 bases; nucleotides outside the gene matches: 11. CDR3 sequence: CASSPRTGQFTLHF. For the CDR3, the DNA is TGTGCCAGCAGCCCCAGGACAGGGCAGTTTACCCTCCACTTT.

This chain links TRBV4-3 with TRBJ2-7, with 7 positions matching TRBD1. With 3 bases clipped from V and 3 bases from J, the junction kept 8 bases outside the gene matches. The CDR3 spans 15 residues. Germline CDR1 reads LGHNA; CDR2 reads YSLEER. CDR3 loop: CASSQTATGFYEQYF. The CDR3, as DNA: TGCGCCAGCAGCCAGACAGCGACAGGGTTCTACGAGCAGTACTTC.

The rearrangement links TRBV5-8 to TRBJ2-2; D gene ambiguous. The CDR3 covers 13 residues. Germline values: CDR1 SGHTS, CDR2 YDEGEE. V lost 9 bases to trimming and J lost 7 bases, with 16 bases between them. CDR3 residues: CANSELGNGELFF. The CDR3 DNA reads TGTGCCAACTCGGAGTTGGGGAACGGGGAGCTGTTTTTT.

The chain recombines TRBV6-6 with TRBJ2-7, with 8 bases that match TRBD2. Germline loops: CDR1 MNHNY, CDR2 SVGAGI (reference sequence). J gave up 7 bases and V 7 bases, and 3 bases lay outside the gene matches. The CDR3 has 11 residues. CDR3 DNA sequence: TGTGCCAGCACCATAGCGGGGGAGCAGTACTTC. Its translation: CASTIAGEQYF.

This rearrangement joins TRBV6-5 to TRBJ2-7; 7 bases are a match to TRBD1. This CDR3 region has 15 residues. The trim removed 4 bases at V and 5 bases at J, leaving 11 bases unmatched. Germline-derived CDR1 and CDR2 are MNHEY and SVGAGI. Here the CDR3 DNA reads TGTGCCAGCAGTTTCCGCGGACAGGCGTTGGACGAGCAGTACTTC. Translation gives CASSFRGQALDEQYF.

This rearrangement joins TRBV28 to TRBJ1-5, with D possibly matching TRBD1 (5 bases). From germline, CDR1 is MDHEN and CDR2 SYDVKM. Between the trimmed V and J ends, which lost 10 bases and 0 bases, there was a span of 13 bases. The CDR3 length is 14 residues. The CDR3 coding sequence is TGTGCCATCCTAGGGGCGGATAGCAATCAGCCCCAGCATTTT. Its translation is CAILGADSNQPQHF. The full variable domain, rest sourced from reference TRBV28 and TRBJ1-5, is DVKVTQSSRYLVKRTGEKVFLECVQDMDHENMFWYRQDPGLGLRLIYFSYDVKMKEKGDIPEGYSVSREKKERFSLILESASTNQTSMYLCAILGADSNQPQHFGDGTRLSIL.

The chain combines TRBV10-2 with TRBJ2-7, with 10 bases aligning to TRBD2. The J segment lost 11 bases and the V segment lost 6 bases, leaving 16 bases of the junction unmatched. CDR3 length: 15 residues. The germline gives CDR1 WSHSY, CDR2 SAAADI. The CDR3 loop reads CASRDRTGTSDPKYF. CDR3 coding DNA: TGCGCCAGCAGGGACCGGACCGGGACTAGCGACCCCAAGTACTTC.

The chain joins TRBV7-6 to TRBJ2-7; the D is unclear. V lost 2 bases and J 0 bases, leaving 11 bases between the germline ends. Germline CDR1 and CDR2: SGHVS and FNYEAQ. The CDR3 extends over 15 amino acids. The CDR3 is CASSLTLDTSYEQYF. The CDR3 nucleotides read TGTGCCAGCAGCTTAACGCTTGATACCTCCTACGAGCAGTACTTC.

The chain combines TRBV6-5 with TRBJ2-7, with D possibly TRBD2 on 6 matching bases. The CDR3 covers 15 residues. Germline-derived CDR1 and CDR2 are MNHEY and SVGAGI. Trimming left V 2 bases short and J 4 bases short, with 15 bases between. As DNA, the CDR3 is TGTGCCAGCAGTTACGGTAGCGGAGCGGATTACGAGCAGTACTTC. Translation gives CASSYGSGADYEQYF.

The V and J genes are TRBV19 and TRBJ1-1; TRBD1 is a possible D gene (5 bases). The germline V gene encodes CDR1 LNHDA and CDR2 SQIVND (reference sequence). V lost 1 base, J lost 3 bases, and 9 bases lay in between. This CDR3 has 14 residues. Here the CDR3 DNA reads TGTGCCAGTAGTATAGGAGGGACCTACACTGAAGCTTTCTTT. Encoded protein: CASSIGGTYTEAFF.

The chain has TRBV28 and TRBJ2-7, with TRBD1 identical over 9 bases. V was pared by 6 bases and J by 4 bases, with 7 bases of the junction left unmatched. This CDR3 spans 14 amino acids. Germline V gene data show CDR1 as MDHEN and CDR2 as SYDVKM. The CDR3 protein is CASSPGQGRYEQYF. DNA of the CDR3: TGTGCCAGCAGCCCCGGACAGGGGAGATACGAGCAGTACTTC. The full variable domain, rest sourced from reference TRBV28 and TRBJ2-7, is DVKVTQSSRYLVKRTGEKVFLECVQDMDHENMFWYRQDPGLGLRLIYFSYDVKMKEKGDIPEGYSVSREKKERFSLILESASTNQTSMYLCASSPGQGRYEQYFGPGTRLTVT.

The chain is built from TRBV7-8 and TRBJ1-1, with D possibly being TRBD1 (5 bases). From germline, CDR1 is SGHVS and CDR2 FQNEAQ. This CDR3 has 14 amino acids. Trimming left V 5 bases short and J 0 bases short, with 10 bases between. CDR3 region: CASSPGHLNTEAFF. The CDR3 bases are TGTGCCAGCAGCCCAGGACACCTGAACACTGAAGCTTTCTTT.

The chain is built from TRBV2 and TRBJ2-7; TRBD1 matches 7 bases. J gave up 2 bases and V 6 bases, and 10 bases lay outside the gene matches. The CDR3 runs to 15 residues. The germline CDR1 and CDR2 sequences are SNHLY and FYNNEI. The CDR3 loop reads CASRSTGDGTYEQYF. DNA for the CDR3: TGTGCCAGCAGATCAACAGGGGATGGAACCTACGAGCAGTACTTC.

The chain carries TRBV29-1 and TRBJ2-1, with 14 bases identical to TRBD2. In germline, CDR1 is SQVTM, CDR2 ANQGSEA. The CDR3 is 17 amino acids. The trim removed 0 bases at V and 8 bases at J, leaving 9 bases unmatched. CDR3 DNA: TGCAGCGTTGAAGATGGGGGGACTAGCGGGAGAGTGGATGAGCAGTTCTTC. Amino acids: CSVEDGGTSGRVDEQFF.

This chain uses TRBV4-3 with TRBJ1-2, with TRBD1 as a possible D gene (6 bases). The V end was cut by 0 bases, the J end by 10 bases, with 15 bases between. The CDR3 is 14 residues long. CDR1 LGHNA and CDR2 YSLEER come from the germline V gene. CDR3 region: CASSQDSRGTSYTF. The CDR3 DNA is TGCGCCAGCAGCCAAGATTCCAGGGGCACCTCCTACACCTTC.

V usage is TRBV7-2 and J usage is TRBJ1-2; D might be TRBD1 (5 bases). The CDR3 has 14 amino acids. Trimming left V 0 bases short and J 6 bases short, with 11 bases between. Germline assignment: CDR1 SGHTA and CDR2 FQGNSA. Here the CDR3 DNA reads TGTGCCAGCAGCTTAGCGGGGGAGTGGGATGGCTACACCTTC. Translation gives CASSLAGEWDGYTF.

This clone was recorded once. This same CDR3 is encoded by further DNA sequences in the sample. The genes are TRBV6-5 and TRBJ1-1, with D hard to call. Trimming left V 6 bases short and J 2 bases short, with 10 bases between. Germline CDR1 reads MNHEY; CDR2 reads SVGAGI. CDR3 length: 13 amino acids. The CDR3: CASSLDGNTEAFF. For the CDR3, the DNA is TGTGCCAGCAGCCTAGACGGTAACACTGAAGCTTTCTTT.

This chain uses TRBV2 with TRBJ2-3; D unclear. The CDR3 extends over 13 amino acids. The V end lost 6 bases, the J end lost 5 bases, and 12 bases lay between the germline ends. The germline CDR1 and CDR2 sequences are SNHLY and FYNNEI. DNA of the CDR3: TGTGCCAGCAGGAAGGGCCTCCTAGATACGCAGTATTTT. Translating gives CASRKGLLDTQYF.

The chain is built from TRBV7-9 and TRBJ2-2; D remains ambiguous. The CDR3 runs to 14 residues. Trimming pared 6 bases from V and 3 bases from J, leaving 11 bases between. Per the germline V gene, CDR1 is SEHNR and CDR2 is FQNEAQ (reference sequence). The CDR3: CASSARYHTGELFF. The DNA of the CDR3 is TGTGCCAGCAGTGCTAGATATCACACCGGGGAGCTGTTTTTT.

The chain recombines TRBV7-9 with TRBJ1-1; TRBD1 aligns across 7 bases. There are 12 residues in the CDR3. Per the germline V gene, CDR1 is SEHNR and CDR2 is FQNEAQ (reference sequence). V shed 5 bases and J 10 bases; nucleotides not matched to a gene: 7. CDR3 nucleotides: TGTGCCAGCAGCGGGGACAGTGGAAGAGCTTTCTTT. Amino acids: CASSGDSGRAFF. The full variable domain, with the rest looked up from reference TRBV7-9 and TRBJ1-1, is DTGVSQNPRHKITKRGQNVTFRCDPISEHNRLYWYRQTLGQGPEFLTYFQNEAQLEKSRLLSDRFSAERPKGSFSTLEIQRTEQGDSAMYLCASSGDSGRAFFGQGTRLTVV.

The table lists this clone with a count of one. This chain joins TRBV13 and TRBJ2-2; 8 nucleotides line up with TRBD1. CDR3 size: 15 residues. J was trimmed by 6 bases and V by 5 bases; bases with no gene match: 8. The V gene's germline CDR1 is PRHDT and CDR2 FYEKMQ (reference sequence). CDR3 amino acids: CASSEAGGFAGELFF. As DNA, the CDR3 is TGTGCCAGCAGCGAGGCAGGGGGCTTCGCCGGGGAGCTGTTTTTT.

The chain links TRBV28 to TRBJ1-2; 12 bases match TRBD1. This CDR3 region has 13 residues. The junction had 1 base not matched to a gene; V was cut back by 7 bases and J by 4 bases. The germline gives CDR1 MDHEN, CDR2 SYDVKM. The CDR3 is CASKGQGAYGYTF. In DNA form, the CDR3 reads TGTGCCAGCAAGGGACAGGGGGCCTATGGCTACACCTTC.

The gene calls are TRBV4-1 and TRBJ2-1; D is perhaps TRBD2 (5 bases). V was shortened by 5 bases and J by 6 bases, with 17 bases between the two germline ends. Germline V lookup: CDR1 MGHRA, CDR2 YSYEKL. The CDR3 has 15 amino acids. The CDR3 bases are TGCGCCAGCAGCTCTACATCGGGGAAGACCAATGAGCAGTTCTTC. This gives the protein CASSSTSGKTNEQFF.

This chain joins TRBV13 and TRBJ1-3, with 10 bases lining up with TRBD1. The CDR3 has 16 amino acids. The ends lost 4 bases at V and 5 bases at J; junction bases unmatched: 8. Germline V gene data show CDR1 as PRHDT and CDR2 as FYEKMQ (reference sequence). Written as DNA, the CDR3 is TGTGCCAGCAGCTCAGCGGGGACAGGGGATAGAAACACCATATATTTT. Translated: CASSSAGTGDRNTIYF.